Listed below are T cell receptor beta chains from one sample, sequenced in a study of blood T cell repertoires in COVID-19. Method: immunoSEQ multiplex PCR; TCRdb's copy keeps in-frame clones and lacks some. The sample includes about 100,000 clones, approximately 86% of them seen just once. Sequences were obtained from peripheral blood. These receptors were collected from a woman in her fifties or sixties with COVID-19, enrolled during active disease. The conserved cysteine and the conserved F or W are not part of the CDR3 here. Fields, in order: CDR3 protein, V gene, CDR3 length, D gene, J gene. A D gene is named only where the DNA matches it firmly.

ATSRDTGPYEQY TRBV15 12 . TRBJ2-7
ASSQGEAHGTEAF TRBV3-1/TRBV3-2 13 . TRBJ1-1
ASSGTATGELF TRBV7-9 11 TRBD1 TRBJ2-2
ASSLDLRYDEQF TRBV5-1 12 . TRBJ2-1
AWARTGLGEAF TRBV30 11 TRBD1 TRBJ1-1
ASSYSVTEPQD TRBV6-2/TRBV6-3 11 . TRBJ2-4
ASQGLSYEQY TRBV7-8 10 . TRBJ2-7
ASSSRGAWTSGLYNEQF TRBV5-6 17 TRBD2 TRBJ2-1
ASSQGRAIAKNIQY TRBV13 14 . TRBJ2-4
ASSFGQGKEKLF TRBV5-1 12 . TRBJ1-4
ASSLEWTSGVSSYEQY TRBV11-2 16 TRBD2 TRBJ2-7
ASRNPGEANTGELF TRBV19 14 . TRBJ2-2
AWGGQTYEQY TRBV30 10 TRBD1 TRBJ2-7
AVTPEAEAF TRBV30 9 . TRBJ1-1
ASSQGTGGETQY TRBV6-2/TRBV6-3 12 TRBD1 TRBJ2-5
ASSFSSYEQY TRBV28 10 . TRBJ2-7
ASSQESGGNSPLH TRBV4-1 13 . TRBJ1-6
AWSRQGDGNTIY TRBV30 12 TRBD1 TRBJ1-3
ASSPLGQSNQPQH TRBV18 13 TRBD1 TRBJ1-5
ASTWGTATEAF TRBV2 11 . TRBJ1-1
SAEDRDRLF TRBV20-1 9 TRBD1 TRBJ1-4
ASSNKPGPLH TRBV19 10 . TRBJ1-6